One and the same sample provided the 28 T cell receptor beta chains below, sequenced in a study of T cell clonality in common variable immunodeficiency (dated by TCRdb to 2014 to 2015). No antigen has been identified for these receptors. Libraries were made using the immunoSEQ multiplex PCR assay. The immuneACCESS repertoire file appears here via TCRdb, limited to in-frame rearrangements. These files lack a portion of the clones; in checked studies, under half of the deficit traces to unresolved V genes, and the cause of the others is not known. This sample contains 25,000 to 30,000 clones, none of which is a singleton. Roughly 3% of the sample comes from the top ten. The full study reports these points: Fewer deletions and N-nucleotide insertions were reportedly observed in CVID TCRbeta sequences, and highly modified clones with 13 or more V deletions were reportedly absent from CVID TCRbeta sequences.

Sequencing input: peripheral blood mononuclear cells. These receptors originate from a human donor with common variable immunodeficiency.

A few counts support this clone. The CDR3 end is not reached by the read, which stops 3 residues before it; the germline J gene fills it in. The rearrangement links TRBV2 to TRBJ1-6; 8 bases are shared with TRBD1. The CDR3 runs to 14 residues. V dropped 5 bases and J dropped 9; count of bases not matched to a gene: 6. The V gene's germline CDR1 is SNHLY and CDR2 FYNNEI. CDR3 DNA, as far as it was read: TGTGCCAGCAGTCCTGACAGGGGTAGTTCACCC. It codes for CASSPDRGSSP. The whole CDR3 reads CASSPDRGSSPLHF.

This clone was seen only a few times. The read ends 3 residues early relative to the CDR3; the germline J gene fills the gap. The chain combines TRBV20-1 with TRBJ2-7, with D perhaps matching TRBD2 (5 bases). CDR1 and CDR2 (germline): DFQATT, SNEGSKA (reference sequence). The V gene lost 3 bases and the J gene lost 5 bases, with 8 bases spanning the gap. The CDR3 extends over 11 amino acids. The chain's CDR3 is CSASRGNEQYF. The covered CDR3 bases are TGCAGTGCTAGCCGGGGAAACGAG.

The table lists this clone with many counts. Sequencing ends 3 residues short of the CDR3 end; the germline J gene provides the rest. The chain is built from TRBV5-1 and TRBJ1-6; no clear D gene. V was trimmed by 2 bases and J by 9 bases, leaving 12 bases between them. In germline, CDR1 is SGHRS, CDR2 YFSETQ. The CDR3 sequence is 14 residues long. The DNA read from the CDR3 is TGCGCCAGCAGCTTAGGTCACCGTCGTTCACCC. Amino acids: CASSLGHRRSP. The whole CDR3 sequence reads CASSLGHRRSPLHF.

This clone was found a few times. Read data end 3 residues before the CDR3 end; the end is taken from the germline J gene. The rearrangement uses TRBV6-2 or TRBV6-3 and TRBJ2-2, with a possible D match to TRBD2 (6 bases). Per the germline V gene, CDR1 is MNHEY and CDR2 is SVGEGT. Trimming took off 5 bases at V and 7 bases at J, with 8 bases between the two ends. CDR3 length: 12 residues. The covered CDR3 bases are TGTGCCAGCAGTATGGGACTCGGGGAG. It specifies CASSMGLGE. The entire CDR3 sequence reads CASSMGLGELFF.

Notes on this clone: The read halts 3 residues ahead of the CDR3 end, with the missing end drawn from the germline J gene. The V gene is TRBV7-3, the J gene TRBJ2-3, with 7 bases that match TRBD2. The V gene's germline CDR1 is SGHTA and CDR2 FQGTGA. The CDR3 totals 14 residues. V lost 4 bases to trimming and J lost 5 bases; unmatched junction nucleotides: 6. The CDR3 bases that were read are TGTGCCAGCAGCTCCCAACGGGGGGAAGATACG. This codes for CASSSQRGEDT. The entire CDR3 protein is CASSSQRGEDTQYF.

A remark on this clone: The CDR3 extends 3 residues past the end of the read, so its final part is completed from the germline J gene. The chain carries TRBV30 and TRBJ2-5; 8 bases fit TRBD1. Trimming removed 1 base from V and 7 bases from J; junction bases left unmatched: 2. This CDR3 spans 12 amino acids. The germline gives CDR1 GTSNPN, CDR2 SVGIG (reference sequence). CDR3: CAWSGGQGTQYF. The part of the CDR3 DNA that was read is TGTGCCTGGAGTGGCGGACAGGGGACC.

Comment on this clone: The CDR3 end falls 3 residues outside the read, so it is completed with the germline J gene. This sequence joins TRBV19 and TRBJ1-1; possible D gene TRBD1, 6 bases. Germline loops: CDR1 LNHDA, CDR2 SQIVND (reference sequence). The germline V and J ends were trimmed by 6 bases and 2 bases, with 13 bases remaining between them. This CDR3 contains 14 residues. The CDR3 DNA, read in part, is TGTGCCAGTAGGAGGAGGGGGGGTAACACTGAA. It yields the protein CASRRRGGNTE. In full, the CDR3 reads CASRRRGGNTEAFF. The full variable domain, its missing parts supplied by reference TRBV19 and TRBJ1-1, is DGGITQSPKYLFRKEGQNVTLSCEQNLNHDAMYWYRQDPGQGLRLIYYSQIVNDFQKGDIAEGYSVSREKKESFPLTVTSAQKNPTAFYLCASRRRGGNTEAFFGQGTRLTVV.

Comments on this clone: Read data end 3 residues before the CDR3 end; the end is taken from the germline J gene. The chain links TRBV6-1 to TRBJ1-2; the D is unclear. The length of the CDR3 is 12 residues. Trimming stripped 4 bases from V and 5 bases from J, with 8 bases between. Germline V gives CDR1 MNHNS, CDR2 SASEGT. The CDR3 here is CASSVLIYGYTF. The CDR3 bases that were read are TGTGCCAGCAGTGTGTTAATATATGGC.

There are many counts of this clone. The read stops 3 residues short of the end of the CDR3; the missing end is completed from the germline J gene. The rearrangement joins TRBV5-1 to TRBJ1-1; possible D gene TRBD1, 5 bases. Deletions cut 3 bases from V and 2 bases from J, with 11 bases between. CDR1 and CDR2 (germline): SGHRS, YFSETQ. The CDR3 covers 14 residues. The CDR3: CASSSGPTNTEAFF. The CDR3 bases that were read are TGCGCCAGCAGCTCAGGGCCGACCAACACTGAA.

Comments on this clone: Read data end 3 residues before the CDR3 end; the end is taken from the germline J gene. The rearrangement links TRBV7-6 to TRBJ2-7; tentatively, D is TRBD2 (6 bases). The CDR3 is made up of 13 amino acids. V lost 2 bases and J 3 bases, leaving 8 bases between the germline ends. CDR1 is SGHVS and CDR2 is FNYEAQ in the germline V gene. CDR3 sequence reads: CASSLSGDYEQYF. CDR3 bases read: TGTGCCAGCAGCTTATCGGGGGACTACGAG.

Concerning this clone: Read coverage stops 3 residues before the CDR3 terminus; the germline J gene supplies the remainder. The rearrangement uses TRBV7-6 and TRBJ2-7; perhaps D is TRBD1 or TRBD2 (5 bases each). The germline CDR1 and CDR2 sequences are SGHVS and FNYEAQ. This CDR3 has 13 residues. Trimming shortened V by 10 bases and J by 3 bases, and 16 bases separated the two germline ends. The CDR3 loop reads CATPGGRDYEQYF. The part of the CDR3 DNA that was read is TGTGCCACCCCCGGAGGCAGGGACTACGAG.

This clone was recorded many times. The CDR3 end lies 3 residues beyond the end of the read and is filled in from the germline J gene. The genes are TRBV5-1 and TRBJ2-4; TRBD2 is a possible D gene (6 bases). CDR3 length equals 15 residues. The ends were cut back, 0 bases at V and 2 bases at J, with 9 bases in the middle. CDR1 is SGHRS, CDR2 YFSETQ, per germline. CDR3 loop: CASSLDGGTKNIQYF. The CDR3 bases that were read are TGCGCCAGCAGCTTGGATGGGGGGACCAAAAACATT.

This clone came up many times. The covered CDR3 bases are TGTGCCAGTAGTATTAAGACAGGGGCCCAAGGGACTGAA. Its protein is CASSIKTGAQGTE. The whole CDR3 sequence reads CASSIKTGAQGTEAFF. This chain connects TRBV19 to TRBJ1-1; 8 nucleotides match TRBD1. Sequencing ends 3 residues short of the CDR3 end; the germline J gene provides the rest. From germline, CDR1 is LNHDA and CDR2 SQIVND (reference sequence). CDR3 length equals 16 residues. V lost 3 bases, J lost 5 bases, and 11 bases stayed unmatched.

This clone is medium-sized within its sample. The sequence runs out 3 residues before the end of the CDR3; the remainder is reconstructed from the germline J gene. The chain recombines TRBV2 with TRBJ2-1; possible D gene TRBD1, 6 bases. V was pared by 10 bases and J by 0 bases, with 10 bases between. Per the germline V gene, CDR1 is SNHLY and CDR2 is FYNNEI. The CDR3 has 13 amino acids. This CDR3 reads CANDRSSYNEQFF. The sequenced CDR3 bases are TGTGCCAACGACAGGAGCTCCTACAATGAG.

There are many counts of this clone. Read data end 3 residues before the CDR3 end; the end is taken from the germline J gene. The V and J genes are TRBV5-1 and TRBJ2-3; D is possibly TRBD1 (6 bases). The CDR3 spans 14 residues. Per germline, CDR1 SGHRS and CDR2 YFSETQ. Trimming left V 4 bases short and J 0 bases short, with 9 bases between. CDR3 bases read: TGCGCCAGCAGCCCTACAGGGAGCACAGATACG. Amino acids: CASSPTGSTDT. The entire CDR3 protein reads CASSPTGSTDTQYF.

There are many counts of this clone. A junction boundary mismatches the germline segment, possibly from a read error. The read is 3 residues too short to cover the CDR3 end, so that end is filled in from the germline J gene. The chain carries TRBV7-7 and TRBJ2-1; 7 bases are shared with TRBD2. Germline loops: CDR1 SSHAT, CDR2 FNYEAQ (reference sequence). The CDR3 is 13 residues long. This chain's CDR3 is CASSLGRVNEQFF. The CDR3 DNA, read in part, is TGTGCTAGCAGCTTAGGGAGGGTCAATGAG.

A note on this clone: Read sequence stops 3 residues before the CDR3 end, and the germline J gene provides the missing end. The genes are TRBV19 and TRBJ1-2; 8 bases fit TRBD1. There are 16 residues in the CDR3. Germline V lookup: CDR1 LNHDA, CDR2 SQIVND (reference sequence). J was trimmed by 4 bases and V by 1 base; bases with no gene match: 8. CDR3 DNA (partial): TGTGCCAGTAGTATAGCCCTGACAGGGGACGGCTATGGC. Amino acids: CASSIALTGDGYG. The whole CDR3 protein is CASSIALTGDGYGYTF.

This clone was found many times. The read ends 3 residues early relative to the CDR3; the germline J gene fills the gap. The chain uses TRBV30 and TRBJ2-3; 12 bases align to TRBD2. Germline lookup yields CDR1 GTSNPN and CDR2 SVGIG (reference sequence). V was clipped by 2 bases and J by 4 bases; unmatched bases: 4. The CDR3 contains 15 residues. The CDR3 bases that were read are TGTGCCTGGAGTAGGACTAGCGGGATGTCAGATACG. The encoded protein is CAWSRTSGMSDT. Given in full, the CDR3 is CAWSRTSGMSDTQYF.

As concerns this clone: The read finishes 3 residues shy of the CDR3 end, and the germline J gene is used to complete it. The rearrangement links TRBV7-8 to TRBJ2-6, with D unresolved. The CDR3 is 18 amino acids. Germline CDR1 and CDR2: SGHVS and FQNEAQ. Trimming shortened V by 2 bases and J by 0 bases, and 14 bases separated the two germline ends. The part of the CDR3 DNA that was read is TGTGCCAGCAGCTTATCTCGCTTCCTAAACTCTGGGGCCAACGTC. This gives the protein CASSLSRFLNSGANV. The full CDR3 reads CASSLSRFLNSGANVLTF.

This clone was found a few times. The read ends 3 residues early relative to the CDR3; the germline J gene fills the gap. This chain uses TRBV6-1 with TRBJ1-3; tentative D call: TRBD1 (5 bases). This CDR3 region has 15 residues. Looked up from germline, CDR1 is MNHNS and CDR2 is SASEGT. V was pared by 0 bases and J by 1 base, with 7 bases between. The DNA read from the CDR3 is TGTGCCAGCAGTGAAGCCTCAGGGTCTGGAAACACC. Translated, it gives CASSEASGSGNT. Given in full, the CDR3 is CASSEASGSGNTIYF.

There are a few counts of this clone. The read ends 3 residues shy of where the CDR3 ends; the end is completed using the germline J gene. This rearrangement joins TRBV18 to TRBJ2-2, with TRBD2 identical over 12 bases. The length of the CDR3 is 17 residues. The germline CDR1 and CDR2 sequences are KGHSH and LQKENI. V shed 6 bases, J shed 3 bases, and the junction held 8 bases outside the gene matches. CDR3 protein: CASSPTSGGMYTGELFF. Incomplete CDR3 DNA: TGTGCCAGCTCGCCGACTAGCGGGGGAATGTACACCGGGGAG.

The part of the CDR3 DNA that was read is TGTGCCAGCTCACCCGGAGGTCGACAGAGAGTGAACTATGGC. The encoded protein is CASSPGGRQRVNYG. The whole CDR3 reads CASSPGGRQRVNYGYTF. The chain combines TRBV18 with TRBJ1-2; possibly TRBD1 for D (5 bases). The CDR3 goes on 3 residues after the read ends, and that part is filled in from the germline J gene. Trimming cost V 3 bases and J 2 bases, with 19 bases left between them. From germline, CDR1 is KGHSH and CDR2 LQKENI. There are 17 residues in the CDR3.

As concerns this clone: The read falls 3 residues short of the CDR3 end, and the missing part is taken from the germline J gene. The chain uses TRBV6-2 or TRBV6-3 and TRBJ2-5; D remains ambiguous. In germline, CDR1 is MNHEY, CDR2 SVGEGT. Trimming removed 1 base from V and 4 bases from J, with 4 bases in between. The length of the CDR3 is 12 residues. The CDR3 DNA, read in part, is TGTGCCAGCAGTTACTTTATAGAGACC. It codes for CASSYFIET. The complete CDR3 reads CASSYFIETQYF.

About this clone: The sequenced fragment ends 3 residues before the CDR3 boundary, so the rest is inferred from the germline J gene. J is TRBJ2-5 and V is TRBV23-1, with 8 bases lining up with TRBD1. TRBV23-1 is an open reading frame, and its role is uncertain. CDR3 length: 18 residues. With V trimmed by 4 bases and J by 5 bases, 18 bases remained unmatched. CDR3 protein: CASSPLTPGQAFLETQYF. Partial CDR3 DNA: TGCGCCAGCAGTCCCCTAACCCCGGGACAGGCTTTCTTGGAGACC.

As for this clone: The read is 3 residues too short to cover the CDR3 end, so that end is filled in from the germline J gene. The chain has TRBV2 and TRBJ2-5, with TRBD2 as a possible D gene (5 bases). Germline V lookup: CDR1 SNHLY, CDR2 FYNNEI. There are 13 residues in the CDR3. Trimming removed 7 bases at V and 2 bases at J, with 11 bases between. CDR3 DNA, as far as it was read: TGTGCCAGCACCCCCGGGGAGCAAGAGACC. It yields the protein CASTPGEQET. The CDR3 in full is CASTPGEQETQYF.

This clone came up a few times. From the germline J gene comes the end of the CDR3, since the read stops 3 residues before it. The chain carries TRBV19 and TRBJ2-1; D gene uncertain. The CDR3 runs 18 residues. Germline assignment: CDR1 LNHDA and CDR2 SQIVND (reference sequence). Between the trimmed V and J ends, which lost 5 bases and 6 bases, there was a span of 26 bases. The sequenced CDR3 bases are TGTGCCAGTAGTCCTCTCCGCGGATCCTTCTTTTCGGTCAATGAG. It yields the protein CASSPLRGSFFSVNE. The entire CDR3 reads CASSPLRGSFFSVNEQFF.

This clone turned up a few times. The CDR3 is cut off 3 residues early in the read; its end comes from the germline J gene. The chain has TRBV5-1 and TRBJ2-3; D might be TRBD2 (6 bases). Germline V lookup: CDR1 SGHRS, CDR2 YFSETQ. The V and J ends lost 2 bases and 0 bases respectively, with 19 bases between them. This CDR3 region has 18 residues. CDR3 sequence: CASSFRGMRGPSTDTQYF. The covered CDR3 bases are TGCGCCAGCAGCTTTAGGGGTATGCGGGGACCGAGCACAGATACG.

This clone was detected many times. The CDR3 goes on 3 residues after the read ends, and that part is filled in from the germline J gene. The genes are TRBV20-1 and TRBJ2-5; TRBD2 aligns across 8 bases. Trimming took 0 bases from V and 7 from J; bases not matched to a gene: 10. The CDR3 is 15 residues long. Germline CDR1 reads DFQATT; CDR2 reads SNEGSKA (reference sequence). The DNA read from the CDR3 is TGCAGTGCTAGAGATGGGACGGGGGGGCTTGTGACC. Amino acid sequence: CSARDGTGGLVT. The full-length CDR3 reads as CSARDGTGGLVTQYF.